The rows below give T cell receptor beta chains drawn from one sample of a study of persistence of HIV-infected CD4 T cells. These receptors' targets are unknown. Some clones are missing from TCRdb's copy, which holds only in-frame ones; the method was immunoSEQ multiplex PCR. Here the sample spans approximately 45,000 clones, over 80% being singletons. The material was CD4+ T cells sorted from PBMCs after roughly 18-hour stimulation, obtained from a patient who received antiretroviral therapy. The receptors shown here come from an adult woman with HIV who was CMV-seropositive. The CDR3 runs from the conserved cysteine through the conserved F or W. Clone sizes are given selectively: once, few, many, or a class where the clone is expanded.

size	V	length	J	CDR3
NA	TRBV2	15	TRBJ1-2	CAGPEWWWIDYGYTF
few	TRBV11-3	15	TRBJ2-7	CASSSWTGFIYEQYF
NA	TRBV7-2	13	TRBJ1-3	CASSSGTGNTIYF
NA	TRBV13	12	TRBJ2-3	CASSPRSDTQYF
NA	TRBV7-8	18	TRBJ1-1	CASSPRVGISAMNTEAFF
NA	TRBV6-1	14	TRBJ1-2	CASSEFGRGLGYTF
NA	TRBV2	12	TRBJ2-2	CASTRQGGELFF
NA	TRBV5-4	13	TRBJ2-1	CASSWDRGNEQFF
once	TRBV4-1	16	TRBJ2-7	CASSQVAAGGSYEQYF
NA	TRBV16	13	TRBJ2-7	CASSHGNVGEQYF
NA	TRBV27	17	TRBJ1-6	CASSSFGQSSYNSPLHF
once	TRBV6-5	14	TRBJ2-7	CASRGLAGAYEQYF
NA	TRBV7-3	13	TRBJ2-1	CASSSLQGNEQFF
NA	TRBV5-6	13	TRBJ2-7	CASSLRPSYEQYF
NA	TRBV2	11	TRBJ2-5	CASGKEETQYF
NA	TRBV13	11	TRBJ2-7	CASSFQYEQYF
once	TRBV27	14	TRBJ2-1	CASSSVGSYNEQFF
NA	TRBV5-6	17	TRBJ1-5	CASSGWGQGGYDQPQHF
NA	TRBV18	13	TRBJ2-5	CASSPPGPETQYF
NA	TRBV3-1/TRBV3-2	14	TRBJ1-1	CASSLGTVNTEAFF
NA	TRBV12-3/TRBV12-4	13	TRBJ1-2	CASRGGANYGYTF
NA	TRBV3-1/TRBV3-2	15	TRBJ1-2	CASSHSVEPNKGYTF
NA	TRBV7-6	13	TRBJ1-2	CASSLTGSDGYTF
NA	TRBV5-1	14	TRBJ2-2	CASSPDLIGGELFF
once	TRBV27	13	TRBJ1-2	CASRLSGEYGYTF
NA	TRBV10-3	14	TRBJ2-7	CAIQRDYSSYEQYF
NA	TRBV15	15	TRBJ2-1	CATSRDRGSYNEQFF
NA	TRBV7-7	15	TRBJ1-6	CASSLDGRLWSPLHF
NA	TRBV12-3/TRBV12-4	13	TRBJ2-7	CASSTGTIYEQYF
NA	TRBV19	12	TRBJ2-1	CASSAARNEQFF
NA	TRBV2	13	TRBJ1-5	CASSKGVNQPQHF
NA	TRBV9	16	TRBJ2-7	CASSPPPGQGSYEQYF
NA	TRBV28	14	TRBJ1-5	CASSFGTGYQPQHF
NA	TRBV6-6	16	TRBJ1-1	CASRTGTGGAGTEAFF
NA	TRBV19	16	TRBJ2-3	CASNSEEGRRTDTQYF
NA	TRBV6-6	13	TRBJ2-5	CASAGGVGETQYF
NA	TRBV6-4	16	TRBJ2-6	CASSDSGQAGANVLTF
NA	TRBV2	14	TRBJ1-2	CASSTLTDNYGYTF
NA	TRBV2	16	TRBJ2-3	CASRKRLALQGDTQYF
once	TRBV25-1	16	TRBJ2-3	CASRPPRAVGPDTQYF
NA	TRBV7-2	15	TRBJ2-7	CASSSDSGTWNEQYF
few	TRBV6-5	14	TRBJ2-7	CASIRPGGGSEQYF
NA	TRBV28	13	TRBJ1-1	CASSLGRGLAAFF
NA	TRBV5-5	15	TRBJ1-2	CASSLSGQGHYGYTF
NA	TRBV6-5	12	TRBJ1-6	CASRRPDSPLHF
NA	TRBV9	15	TRBJ1-4	CASSVTGHSNEKLFF
NA	TRBV29-1	12	TRBJ1-2	CSVAFGVDGYTF
NA	TRBV7-3	15	TRBJ1-2	CASSPGTGGNYGYTF
NA	TRBV7-2	16	TRBJ2-5	CASSPQVAGGQETQYF
NA	TRBV28	19	TRBJ2-1	CASSLSIQITGGKQNEQFF
NA	TRBV15	15	TRBJ1-2	CATSRDQGALYGYTF
NA	TRBV29-1	14	TRBJ2-3	CSVEGGQSTDTQYF
NA	TRBV19	15	TRBJ1-4	CASSLGQTTNEKLFF
once	TRBV28	14	TRBJ2-4	CASSPLLSKNIQYF
NA	TRBV7-8	15	TRBJ2-1	CASSSGTSGGNEQFF
NA	TRBV14	12	TRBJ1-2	CASSQDYYGYTF
NA	TRBV21-1	13	TRBJ1-1	CAREQGWDTEAFF
NA	TRBV28	13	TRBJ1-2	CASRRSSNYGYTF
NA	TRBV7-8	15	TRBJ2-5	CASSSVGDLQETQYF
NA	TRBV5-1	14	TRBJ1-1	CASSLAELNTEAFF